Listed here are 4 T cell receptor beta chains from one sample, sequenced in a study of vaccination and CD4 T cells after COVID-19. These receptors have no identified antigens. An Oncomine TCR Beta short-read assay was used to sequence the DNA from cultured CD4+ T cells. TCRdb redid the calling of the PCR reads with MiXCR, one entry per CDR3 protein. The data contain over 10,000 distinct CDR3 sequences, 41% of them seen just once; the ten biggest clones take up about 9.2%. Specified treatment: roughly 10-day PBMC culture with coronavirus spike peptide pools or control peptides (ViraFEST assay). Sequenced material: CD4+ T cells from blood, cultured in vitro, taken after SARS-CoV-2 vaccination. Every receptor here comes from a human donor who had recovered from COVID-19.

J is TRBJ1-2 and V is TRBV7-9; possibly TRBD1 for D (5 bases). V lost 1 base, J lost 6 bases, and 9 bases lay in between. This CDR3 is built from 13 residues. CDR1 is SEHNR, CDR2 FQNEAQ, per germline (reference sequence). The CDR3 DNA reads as TGTGCCAGCAGCTTAGGAGGGGCCCATGGCTACACCTTC. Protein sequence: CASSLGGAHGYTF.

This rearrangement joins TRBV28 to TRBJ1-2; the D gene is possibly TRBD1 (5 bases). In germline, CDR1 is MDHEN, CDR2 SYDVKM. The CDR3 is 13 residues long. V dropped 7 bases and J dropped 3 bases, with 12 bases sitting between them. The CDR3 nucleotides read TGTGCCAGCAAAACAGGCCTCTACTATGGCTACACCTTC. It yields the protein CASKTGLYYGYTF.

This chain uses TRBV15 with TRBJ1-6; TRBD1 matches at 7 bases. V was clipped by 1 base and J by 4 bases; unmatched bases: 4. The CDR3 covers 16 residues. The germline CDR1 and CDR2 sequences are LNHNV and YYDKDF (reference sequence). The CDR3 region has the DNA TGTGCCACCAGCAGAGGGAAGACAGGGTATAATTCACCCCTCCACTTT. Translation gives CATSRGKTGYNSPLHF. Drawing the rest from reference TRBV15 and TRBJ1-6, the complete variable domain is DAMVIQNPRYQVTQFGKPVTLSCSQTLNHNVMYWYQQKSSQAPKLLFHYYDKDFNNEADTPDNFQSRRPNTSFCFLDIRSPGLGDTAMYLCATSRGKTGYNSPLHFGNGTRLTVT.

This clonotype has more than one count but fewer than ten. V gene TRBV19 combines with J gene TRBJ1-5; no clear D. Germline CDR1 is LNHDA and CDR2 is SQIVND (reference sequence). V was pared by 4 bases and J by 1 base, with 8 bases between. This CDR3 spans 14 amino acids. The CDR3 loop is CASSTGVSNQPQHF. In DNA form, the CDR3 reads TGTGCCAGTAGTACCGGGGTCAGCAATCAGCCCCAGCATTTT.